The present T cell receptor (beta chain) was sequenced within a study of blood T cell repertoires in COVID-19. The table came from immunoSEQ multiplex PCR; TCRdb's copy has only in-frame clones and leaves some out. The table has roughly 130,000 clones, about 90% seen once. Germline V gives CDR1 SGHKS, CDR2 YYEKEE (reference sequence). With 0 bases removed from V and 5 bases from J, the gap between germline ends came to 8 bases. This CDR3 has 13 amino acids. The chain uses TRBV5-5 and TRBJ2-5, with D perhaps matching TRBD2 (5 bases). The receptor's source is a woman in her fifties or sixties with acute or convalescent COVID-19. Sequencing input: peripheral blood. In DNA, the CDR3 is TGTGCCAGCAGCTTGGGTAGGGAGGAGACCCAGTACTTC. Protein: CASSLGREETQYF.